A selection of T cell receptor beta chains follows, all from one sample in a study of prognosis after radiotherapy for stage I lung cancer. TCRdb re-analysed the multiplex PCR reads in MiXCR, keeping a single row per CDR3 protein. Of 20,000 to 30,000 distinct CDR3 sequences in the sample, approximately 40% were seen once. The input for sequencing was PBMCs, taken before or after stereotactic body radiation therapy (not recorded which). Receptors originate from a donor of 50 years or more with non-small cell lung cancer. Both conserved end residues are trimmed from each CDR3.

TRBV12-3/TRBV12-4	TRBJ1-5	ASSPKRGSSNQPQH
TRBV7-9	TRBJ2-1	ASSSTIPGPCEQF
TRBV2	TRBJ2-5	ASRASGRGDRETQY
TRBV5-8	TRBJ1-2	ASSLMTGDYGYT
TRBV5-6	TRBJ1-5	ASSTSWGSNQPQH
TRBV7-3	TRBJ2-1	ASSLTGDSYNEQF
TRBV12-5	TRBJ2-1	ASGTQGEQF
TRBV2	TRBJ1-6	ASSGTGVGNNSPLH
TRBV12-3/TRBV12-4	TRBJ2-7	ASSFPQGRSTYSSSREQY
TRBV2	TRBJ2-1	ASMRTELYNEQF
TRBV6-1	TRBJ1-1	ASSPTGRGTEAF
TRBV7-8	TRBJ2-7	ASSWVGQGYEHY
TRBV6-1	TRBJ1-6	ARSRDRGNSPLH
TRBV6-1	TRBJ2-5	ASRDRTGAGLETQY
TRBV29-1	TRBJ2-3	SGRTDTQY
TRBV20-1	TRBJ2-1	SVVGAGAYNEQF
TRBV14	TRBJ2-2	ASSQEWSRQGLITGELF
TRBV3-1	TRBJ2-1	ASSQGGGGSNEQF
TRBV7-9	TRBJ2-3	ASSLGGQLDTQY
TRBV12-3/TRBV12-4	TRBJ2-1	ASSLLFGTYNEQF
TRBV6-2/TRBV6-3	TRBJ1-4	ASSYSRENEKLF
TRBV7-9	TRBJ1-2	ASSGREVEGYT
TRBV24-1	TRBJ2-1	ATSEGTNPYNEQF
TRBV3-1	TRBJ2-1	ASSTGTSGYYNEQF
TRBV9	TRBJ1-5	ASSVGGATNQPQH
TRBV27	TRBJ1-4	ASSSLGEKLF